This is a list of T cell receptor beta chains from one sample in a study of shared T cell receptors in the human thymus. TCRdb's copy holds only in-frame clones and misses some; the assay was immunoSEQ multiplex PCR. The table has roughly 710,000 clones, roughly 85% seen once. This same sample was also part of a study on human thymus T cells.

Source material: thymocytes. The receptors shown here come from a girl under three years old with a congenital heart defect. Both conserved end residues are part of each CDR3. D genes are given only for firm matches. The size entry is marked missing in some rows and otherwise reads once, few, many or a size class.

clone size: NA
V gene: TRBV10-3
J gene: TRBJ2-7
D gene: TRBD2
CDR3 DNA: TGTGCCATCCACGCGGGGGGCCTACCCTACGAGCAGTACTTC
CDR3 protein: CAIHAGGLPYEQYF

clone size: NA
V gene: TRBV14
J gene: TRBJ2-4
D gene: TRBD2
CDR3 DNA: TGTGCCAGCAGCCAAGATTCGCGGGGGGCATGGTCCAAAAACATTCAGTACTTC
CDR3 protein: CASSQDSRGAWSKNIQYF

clone size: NA
V gene: TRBV28
J gene: TRBJ1-6
D gene: NA
CDR3 DNA: TGTGCCAGCAGGATACGGGATTCGCGGACAGCCTATAATTCACCCCTCCACTTT
CDR3 protein: CASRIRDSRTAYNSPLHF

clone size: once
V gene: TRBV6-5
J gene: TRBJ1-1
D gene: NA
CDR3 DNA: TGTGCCAGCAGTTACACGAGGAACACTGAAGCTTTCTTT
CDR3 protein: CASSYTRNTEAFF

clone size: NA
V gene: TRBV6-5
J gene: TRBJ1-1
D gene: NA
CDR3 DNA: TGTGCCAGCAGTCGGTTGCGTGTAAACACTGAAGCTTTCTTT
CDR3 protein: CASSRLRVNTEAFF

clone size: NA
V gene: TRBV15
J gene: TRBJ1-1
D gene: NA
CDR3 DNA: TGTGCCACCAGCAGACAGGGCATTGAAGCTTTCTTT
CDR3 protein: CATSRQGIEAFF

clone size: NA
V gene: TRBV7-9
J gene: TRBJ2-2
D gene: TRBD1
CDR3 DNA: TGTGCCAGCAGCCCCGGGACAGGGGACCCCGGGGAGCTGTTTTTT
CDR3 protein: CASSPGTGDPGELFF

clone size: NA
V gene: TRBV9
J gene: TRBJ1-1
D gene: NA
CDR3 DNA: TGTGCCAGCAGCTATGGGGGGGGCAGCCTGGGGACTGAAGCTTTCTTT
CDR3 protein: CASSYGGGSLGTEAFF

clone size: NA
V gene: TRBV27
J gene: TRBJ1-5
D gene: TRBD1
CDR3 DNA: TGTGCCAGCAGTCCCGGGACAGGGGGCGCGGGCCAGCCCCAGCATTTT
CDR3 protein: CASSPGTGGAGQPQHF

clone size: NA
V gene: TRBV15
J gene: TRBJ2-1
D gene: TRBD1
CDR3 DNA: TGTGCCACCAGCAGAGAGGGTCAGCCCGGACAGGGGGTCGGTATAACCTACAATGAGCAGTTCTTC
CDR3 protein: CATSREGQPGQGVGITYNEQFF

clone size: NA
V gene: TRBV30
J gene: TRBJ1-2
D gene: NA
CDR3 DNA: TGTGCCTGGAGCCAAGCAGGGGTCTATGGCTACACCTTC
CDR3 protein: CAWSQAGVYGYTF

clone size: NA
V gene: TRBV6-5
J gene: TRBJ1-1
D gene: NA
CDR3 DNA: TGTGCCAGCAATGACAGGCATGGGGACGGAGCTTTCTTT
CDR3 protein: CASNDRHGDGAFF

clone size: NA
V gene: TRBV5-1
J gene: TRBJ1-1
D gene: NA
CDR3 DNA: TGCGCCAGCAGCTTGGAAAATCCCGCCGGGGTGGCAGGCTATGAAGCTTTCTTT
CDR3 protein: CASSLENPAGVAGYEAFF

clone size: NA
V gene: TRBV28
J gene: TRBJ1-2
D gene: TRBD1
CDR3 DNA: TGTGCCAGCACCCTTCCCGGGACAGGGGATGGGAACTATGGCTACACCTTC
CDR3 protein: CASTLPGTGDGNYGYTF

clone size: once
V gene: TRBV6-1
J gene: TRBJ1-2
D gene: NA
CDR3 DNA: TGTGCCAGCAGAGGACAGCCCTATGGCTACACCTTC
CDR3 protein: CASRGQPYGYTF

clone size: NA
V gene: TRBV20-1
J gene: TRBJ1-2
D gene: NA
CDR3 DNA: TGCAGTGCTAGAGTTCGGGGTGGCTACACCTTC
CDR3 protein: CSARVRGGYTF

clone size: NA
V gene: TRBV10-3
J gene: TRBJ1-1
D gene: NA
CDR3 DNA: TGTGCCATCAGATCTCCCAGGGCGGACACTGAAGCTTTCTTT
CDR3 protein: CAIRSPRADTEAFF

clone size: few
V gene: TRBV4-3
J gene: TRBJ1-1
D gene: TRBD1
CDR3 DNA: TGCGCCAGCAGCAACCGGGACAGGGGGCCCACTGAAGCTTTCTTT
CDR3 protein: CASSNRDRGPTEAFF

clone size: few
V gene: TRBV19
J gene: TRBJ1-2
D gene: NA
CDR3 DNA: TGTGCCACCTCCACAGGAAATAACTATGGCTACACCTTC
CDR3 protein: CATSTGNNYGYTF

clone size: NA
V gene: TRBV10-3
J gene: TRBJ2-5
D gene: NA
CDR3 DNA: TGTGCCATCCCACCAAAATTCGAGTCCCCAGAGACCCAGTACTTC
CDR3 protein: CAIPPKFESPETQYF

clone size: NA
V gene: TRBV15
J gene: TRBJ2-1
D gene: TRBD1
CDR3 DNA: TGTGCCACCGCCCCCAAATTGGACAGGGGCCAAGAGAACGACAATGAGCAGTTCTTC
CDR3 protein: CATAPKLDRGQENDNEQFF

clone size: NA
V gene: TRBV4-2
J gene: TRBJ1-4
D gene: NA
CDR3 DNA: TGTGCCAGCAGCCAAGATGGGGGAGGGATGGTTGAAAAACTGTTTTTT
CDR3 protein: CASSQDGGGMVEKLFF

clone size: NA
V gene: TRBV5-1
J gene: TRBJ1-1
D gene: TRBD1
CDR3 DNA: TGCGCCAGCAGCCTGGACAGGACCGTGTTAACTGAAGCTTTCTTT
CDR3 protein: CASSLDRTVLTEAFF

clone size: NA
V gene: TRBV18
J gene: TRBJ2-6
D gene: NA
CDR3 DNA: TGTGCCAGCTCACCACCAAAGGGGCAAGGGGCCAACGTCCTGACTTTC
CDR3 protein: CASSPPKGQGANVLTF

clone size: NA
V gene: TRBV6-1
J gene: TRBJ2-3
D gene: NA
CDR3 DNA: TGTGCCAGCAGTATACTAGTCCGCACAGATACGCAGTATTTT
CDR3 protein: CASSILVRTDTQYF

clone size: NA
V gene: TRBV4-1
J gene: TRBJ2-3
D gene: TRBD1
CDR3 DNA: TGCGCCAGCAGCCTACTAGGGGGCGGAAACACAGATACGCAGTATTTT
CDR3 protein: CASSLLGGGNTDTQYF

clone size: NA
V gene: TRBV5-1
J gene: TRBJ2-3
D gene: NA
CDR3 DNA: TGCGCCAGCAGCAACCGGGACTGTAACCTAAGCACAGATACGCAGTATTTT
CDR3 protein: CASSNRDCNLSTDTQYF

clone size: NA
V gene: TRBV4-1
J gene: TRBJ1-2
D gene: NA
CDR3 DNA: TGCGCCAGCAGCGCTATTAAAGAGGGAAACTATGGCTACACCTTC
CDR3 protein: CASSAIKEGNYGYTF

clone size: NA
V gene: TRBV12-5
J gene: TRBJ2-3
D gene: TRBD1
CDR3 DNA: TGTGCTAGTGGTCCGGATCAGGGGGCGGGTGGCACAGATACGCAGTATTTT
CDR3 protein: CASGPDQGAGGTDTQYF

clone size: once
V gene: TRBV5-6
J gene: TRBJ2-3
D gene: NA
CDR3 DNA: TGTGCCAGCAGCTTCGGAGCAGACACAGATACGCAGTATTTT
CDR3 protein: CASSFGADTDTQYF

clone size: once
V gene: TRBV7-8
J gene: TRBJ1-5
D gene: TRBD1
CDR3 DNA: TGTGCCAGCAGCTCCGTTGTCTCTTTCCGGGACAGGGGCTACTATAGCAATCAGCCCCAGCATTTT
CDR3 protein: CASSSVVSFRDRGYYSNQPQHF

clone size: NA
V gene: TRBV14
J gene: TRBJ2-1
D gene: NA
CDR3 DNA: TGTGCCAGCGGTTCCCGGCAGGGAATGGCCAATGAGCAGTTCTTC
CDR3 protein: CASGSRQGMANEQFF

clone size: NA
V gene: TRBV5-1
J gene: TRBJ2-7
D gene: NA
CDR3 DNA: TGCGCCAGCAGCCCCACCATCGGCGAGCAGTACTTC
CDR3 protein: CASSPTIGEQYF

clone size: NA
V gene: TRBV5-1
J gene: TRBJ2-5
D gene: TRBD2
CDR3 DNA: TGCGCCAGCAGCCCTAGGGCTAGCGGGGGGATCCAAGAGACCCAGTACTTC
CDR3 protein: CASSPRASGGIQETQYF

clone size: NA
V gene: TRBV27
J gene: TRBJ2-1
D gene: NA
CDR3 DNA: TGTGCCAGCATCCCCGACAGTAGCTCCTACAATGAGCAGTTCTTC
CDR3 protein: CASIPDSSSYNEQFF

clone size: NA
V gene: TRBV5-1
J gene: TRBJ1-4
D gene: NA
CDR3 DNA: TGCGCCAGCAGCCCCCGTACAGGGAGGGGTGAAAAACTGTTTTTT
CDR3 protein: CASSPRTGRGEKLFF

clone size: NA
V gene: TRBV27
J gene: TRBJ1-2
D gene: TRBD1
CDR3 DNA: TGTGCCAGCAGTCCCACCCGACAGGGGTATGGCTACACCTTC
CDR3 protein: CASSPTRQGYGYTF

clone size: once
V gene: TRBV9
J gene: TRBJ2-1
D gene: NA
CDR3 DNA: TGTGCCAGCAGCGCCGGCAGGGGGGCCTACAATGAGCAGTTCTTC
CDR3 protein: CASSAGRGAYNEQFF

clone size: NA
V gene: TRBV2
J gene: TRBJ2-5
D gene: TRBD2
CDR3 DNA: TGTGCCAGCAGGGCGATGACTAGCGGGGGGACTCAGGAGACCCAGTACTTC
CDR3 protein: CASRAMTSGGTQETQYF

clone size: NA
V gene: TRBV19
J gene: TRBJ1-1
D gene: NA
CDR3 DNA: TGTGCCAGTAGTCCTGGAGATGTGGCCACTGAAGCTTTCTTT
CDR3 protein: CASSPGDVATEAFF

clone size: NA
V gene: TRBV27
J gene: TRBJ2-3
D gene: NA
CDR3 DNA: TGTGCCAGCTTTACGAGCACCCTGCATAACAAGGGACTCACAGATACGCAGTATTTT
CDR3 protein: CASFTSTLHNKGLTDTQYF

clone size: NA
V gene: TRBV29-1
J gene: TRBJ1-1
D gene: NA
CDR3 DNA: TGCAGCGTTGGAGGAGGTCTTCACACTGAAGCTTTCTTT
CDR3 protein: CSVGGGLHTEAFF